The 5 T cell receptor beta chains listed next were all sequenced from one sample in a study of identical twins. TCRdb re-analysed the 5' RACE reads in MiXCR, keeping a single row per CDR3 protein. The data show 430,000 or so distinct CDR3 sequences, with 24% seen just once and over 2.5% held by the top ten. In addition, the sample was reused for a study of T cells expressing NK-cell markers.

The sequencing sample was made of CD4+ T cells sorted from blood. These receptors all come from a woman aged 18-35 years in good health.

This clonotype was seen more than once but under ten times. The genes are TRBV7-2 and TRBJ2-5; D is possibly TRBD1 (6 bases). The ends were cut back, 3 bases at V and 4 bases at J, with 9 bases in the middle. Germline-derived CDR1 and CDR2 are SGHTA and FQGNSA. The CDR3 sequence is 13 residues long. The CDR3 reads CASSFVQGETQYF. DNA for the CDR3: TGTGCCAGCAGCTTCGTACAGGGAGAGACCCAGTACTTC. Complete variable domain (other parts from reference TRBV7-2 and TRBJ2-5): GAGVSQSPSNKVTEKGKDVELRCDPISGHTALYWYRQSLGQGLEFLIYFQGNSAPDKSGLPSDRFSAERTGGSVSTLTIQRTQQEDSAVYLCASSFVQGETQYFGPGTRLLVL.

This clonotype was recorded a few times. CDR3 amino acids: CASSSHLAGGTGELFF. Here the CDR3 DNA reads TGTGCCAGCAGCTCCCACTTAGCGGGAGGCACCGGGGAGCTGTTTTTT. V gene TRBV11-3 combines with J gene TRBJ2-2; TRBD2 aligns across 10 bases. V gave up 4 bases and J gave up 4 bases; unmatched junction bases: 6. This CDR3 comprises 16 residues. Germline lookup yields CDR1 SGHNT and CDR2 YENEEA.

The chain employs TRBV30 and TRBJ1-1; D is unresolved. Trimming shortened V by 2 bases and J by 8 bases, and 9 bases separated the two germline ends. The CDR3 sequence is 11 residues long. Germline loops: CDR1 GTSNPN, CDR2 SVGIG (reference sequence). The CDR3 spells CAWSPRREAFF. The CDR3, as DNA: TGTGCCTGGAGTCCAAGGAGAGAAGCTTTCTTT.

The chain employs TRBV12-3 or TRBV12-4 and TRBJ1-6; possible D gene TRBD1, 5 bases. The CDR3 length is 14 residues. Trimming stripped 6 bases from V and 9 bases from J, with 15 bases between. This CDR3 is CASRTGTGLSPLHF. DNA for the CDR3: TGTGCCAGCAGGACCGGGACTGGGCTTTCACCCCTCCACTTT.

This clonotype was seen only a few times. The rearrangement links TRBV25-1 to TRBJ1-4; D is ambiguous. Germline CDR1 and CDR2: MGHDK and SYGVNS. This CDR3 comprises 11 residues. V was trimmed by 2 bases and J by 7 bases, leaving 2 bases between them. CDR3 DNA sequence: TGTGCCAGCAGTGAAGTTGAAAAACTGTTTTTT. As protein: CASSEVEKLFF.